The clone carrying this T cell receptor (beta chain) was counted between two and nine times. Its antigen is unidentified. RNA was isolated and reverse transcribed to cDNA, the sequencing template. Some clones are missing from TCRdb's copy, which holds only in-frame ones; the method was immunoSEQ multiplex PCR. This sample has more than 90,000 clones, with roughly 56% found just once. The entry originates in a study of CD8+ T cells in alopecia areata. Study observations and caveats: Persistence in scalp and blood during tofacitinib was observed for many expanded lesional clones. Lesional tissue from the scalp (especially in alopecia totalis/universalis) showed higher clonality than normal scalp. Scalp data also include sequences from resident alphabeta T cells of normal skin.

This sample's treatment: oral pan-JAK inhibitor, 5-10 mg twice daily. Sampling of alopecia areata patients yielded lesional scalp punch biopsies as well as peripheral blood. Per the germline V gene, CDR1 is MGHDK and CDR2 is SYGVNS. This CDR3 is built from 14 residues. The V and J ends lost 2 bases and 3 bases respectively, with 11 bases between them. The chain uses TRBV25-1 and TRBJ2-7; D possibly uses TRBD1 or TRBD2 (6 bases each). Here the sequenced sample was CD8+ T cells sorted from blood, taken at approximately week 55, from a patient treated with tofacitinib. The receptor comes from a human donor with alopecia areata. CDR3 protein: CASSEGGPRYEQYF. The CDR3 region has the DNA TGTGCCAGCAGTGAAGGGGGGCCTCGCTACGAGCAGTACTTC.